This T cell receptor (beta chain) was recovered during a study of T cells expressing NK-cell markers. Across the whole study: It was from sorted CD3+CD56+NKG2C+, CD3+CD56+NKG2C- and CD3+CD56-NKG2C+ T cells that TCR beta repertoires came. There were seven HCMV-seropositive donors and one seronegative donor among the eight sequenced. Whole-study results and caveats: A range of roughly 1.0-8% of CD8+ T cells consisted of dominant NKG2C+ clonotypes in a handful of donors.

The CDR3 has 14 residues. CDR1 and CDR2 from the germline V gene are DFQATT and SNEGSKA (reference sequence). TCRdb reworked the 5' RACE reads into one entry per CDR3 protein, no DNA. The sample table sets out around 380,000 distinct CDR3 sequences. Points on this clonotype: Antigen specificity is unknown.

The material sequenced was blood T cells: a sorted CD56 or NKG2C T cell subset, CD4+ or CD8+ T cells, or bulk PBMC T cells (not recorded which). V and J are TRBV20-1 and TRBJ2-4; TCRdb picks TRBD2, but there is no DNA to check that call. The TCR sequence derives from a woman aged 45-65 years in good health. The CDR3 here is CSASPGTTVNIQYF.